This entry features one TCR beta chain sequence. No antigen is known for it. Sequencing used immunoSEQ multiplex PCR; TCRdb keeps in-frame clones, though not all of them. Seen here are over 85,000 clones, about 78% observed once, and the top ten hold roughly 17%. The CDR3 has 12 amino acids. V gave up 2 bases and J gave up 7 bases, with 9 bases separating them. In germline, CDR1 is SQVTM, CDR2 ANQGSEA. This sample is drawn from a study of Ad26.COV2.S vaccination and SARS-CoV-2 variants. Whole-study results and caveats: TCR breadth and depth estimates may have understated total T cell responses. For non-spike TCRs, breadth in vaccine recipients resembled that in placebo recipients.

The specimen was peripheral blood, collected after recovery from COVID-19. This sequence originates from a human donor who had recovered from COVID-19. The chain carries TRBV29-1 and TRBJ2-1, with D possibly matching TRBD1 (5 bases). Written as DNA, the CDR3 is TGCAGCGTTGAATCGCCAGGGAATGAGCAGTTCTTC. It translates to CSVESPGNEQFF.